The entry that follows covers one T cell receptor beta chain sequence. The antigen is unknown. This record belongs to a study of cytomegalovirus exposure and HLA in healthy donors. Study-wide findings and caveats: Looking again later, the authors saw that most CMV-associated TCR beta chains seemed HLA-restricted. Earlier analysis looked at TCR beta V segments, and most were productive about 90% or about 30% of the time. In a later analysis, productive TCRs from donors in an Asian-associated ancestry cluster reportedly carried fewer N-insertions than the cohort mean. The listing of 150 to 200 TCR beta chains classed them as cytomegalovirus-associated.

The germline V and J ends were trimmed by 2 bases and 10 bases, with 11 bases remaining between them. Per the germline V gene, CDR1 is GTSNPN and CDR2 is SVGIG (reference sequence). The CDR3 is made up of 11 amino acids. Primers: 60 Vbeta forward and 13 Jbeta reverse. Libraries were prepared by immunoSEQ multiplex PCR; TCRdb keeps only in-frame clonotypes and omits some of them. The sample features about 170,000 clones, with approximately 0.82% in its top ten. The TCR sequence derives from a woman aged 18 to 35 in good health and CMV-seropositive. Material for sequencing was PBMCs. The genes are TRBV30 and TRBJ1-1, with D perhaps matching TRBD1 (6 bases). The CDR3 nucleotides are TGTGCCTGGAGTAGACAGGATAGAGCTTTCTTT. This codes for CAWSRQDRAFF.